The rows below give T cell receptor beta chains drawn from one sample of a study of tumor and adjacent non-tumor tissue in lung cancer. TCRdb reanalysed the multiplex PCR reads using MiXCR and keeps one entry per CDR3 protein. The sample consists of about 200,000 distinct CDR3 sequences, about 71% of them appearing once. Sample: lung tumor tissue. Receptor source: a man aged 55-75 years with non-small cell lung cancer. Both conserved end residues are part of each CDR3. The D gene is left open where the match is weak. The listing skips clone size in some rows; elsewhere it reads once, few, many or a size class.

>-|TRBV6-9|16|TRBJ2-3|-
TGTGCCAACAAGGCCGTCGGGAGACCAGAAAAAGATACGCAGTATTTT
CANKAVGRPEKDTQYF
>-|TRBV20-1|14|TRBJ2-3|-
TGCAGTGCTACCGTGGGACTCAGCAGAGGTACGCAGTATTTT
CSATVGLSRGTQYF
>-|TRBV11-3|14|TRBJ2-5|-
TGTGCCAGCAGCTTAGGTATAGTACAAGATACCCAGTACTTC
CASSLGIVQDTQYF
>-|TRBV5-5|15|TRBJ1-5|TRBD1
TGTGACAGCAGCTTGGGGGACAGCCCCAATCAGCCCCAGCATTTT
CDSSLGDSPNQPQHF
>-|TRBV6-1|16|TRBJ1-2|TRBD1
TGTGCCAGCACGTTCGGGACAGGGGGTTTAAAATACGGCTACACCTTC
CASTFGTGGLKYGYTF
>-|TRBV5-6|14|TRBJ2-7|-
TGTGCCAGCAGCTCGCCGGGACTTTTCTACGAGCAGTACTTC
CASSSPGLFYEQYF
>once|TRBV20-1|12|TRBJ1-5|-
TGCAGTGGCGGGAACGGGAATCAGCCCCAGCATTTT
CSGGNGNQPQHF
>-|TRBV5-4|16|TRBJ2-7|-
TGTGCCAGCAGCCCCGGGCAGAGCGGCCTAACCTACGAGCAGTACTTC
CASSPGQSGLTYEQYF
>-|TRBV5-1|14|TRBJ1-1|-
TGCGCCAGCTGCGTGAGCATTGCGTGCACTGAAGCTTTCTTT
CASCVSIACTEAFF
>-|TRBV5-4|17|TRBJ2-2|-
TGTGCCAGCAGCCTCCCTGCGGGGGCGTCAAACACCGGGGGGCTGTTTTTT
CASSLPAGASNTGGLFF
>many|TRBV20-1|15|TRBJ1-3|-
TGCAGTGCTACCCGTGGGGACTCCCGCGGGAACACCATATATTTT
CSATRGDSRGNTIYF
>-|TRBV11-3|15|TRBJ2-4|-
TGTACCAGCAGCTTGGGCGGGGATGTCAAAAACATTCAGTACTTC
CTSSLGGDVKNIQYF
>many|TRBV6-5|14|TRBJ2-2|-
TGTGCCAGCAGTTACGTTGCAGTCACCGGGGAGCTGTTTTTT
CASSYVAVTGELFF
>-|TRBV11-2|16|TRBJ2-5|-
TGTGCCAGCCGCTCCACAATGGGGGAACCAAAGGAGACCCAGTACTTC
CASRSTMGEPKETQYF
>-|TRBV20-1|18|TRBJ2-7|TRBD2
TGTAGTGCCTCCAAGCGGGCTAGCGGGAGTCCGGTGGCCTACGAGCAGTACTTC
CSASKRASGSPVAYEQYF
>-|TRBV20-1|12|TRBJ2-5|TRBD2
TGCAGTTTAGCGGGCCATGGAGAGACCGAGTACTTC
CSLAGHGETEYF
>-|TRBV5-4|16|TRBJ1-1|TRBD1
TGTGCCAGCAGCCCCCCCGGGGGACAGTTGAACACTGAAGCTCTCTTT
CASSPPGGQLNTEALF
>many|TRBV20-1|13|TRBJ1-5|TRBD1
TGCAGTGCCAGGGGGGACTCCAATCAGCCCCAGCATTTT
CSARGDSNQPQHF
>-|TRBV29-1|16|TRBJ1-2|-
TGCAGCGTTGAAGATCGATTGGACATCGCTAACTATGGCTACACCTTC
CSVEDRLDIANYGYTF
>few|TRBV28|16|TRBJ2-3|TRBD2
TGTGCCAGCAGTTTTGGGGAGCGGGAGAGCACAGATACGCAGTATTTT
CASSFGERESTDTQYF
>-|TRBV11-2|14|TRBJ2-3|-
TGTGCCAGCAGCGCGGGACCCCCCGCAGATACGCAATATTTT
CASSAGPPADTQYF
>few|TRBV5-1|16|TRBJ2-5|TRBD1
TGCGCCAGCAGCCTAGGACAGGGGAGGGGGCAAGAGACCCAGTACTTC
CASSLGQGRGQETQYF
>few|TRBV4-1|17|TRBJ2-1|TRBD2
TGCGCCAGCAGCCCACCCCCGGGACTAGCGGGGACGCGTGAGCAGTTCTTC
CASSPPPGLAGTREQFF
>few|TRBV4-2|14|TRBJ2-2|-
TGTGCCAGCAGCCAAGATACCGCAAACGGGGAGCTGTTTTTT
CASSQDTANGELFF
>-|TRBV7-9|14|TRBJ2-2|-
TGTGCCAGCGTTCAACTAGAGAACACCGGGGACCTGTTTTTT
CASVQLENTGDLFF
>-|TRBV12-3/TRBV12-4|15|TRBJ2-1|-
TGTGCCAGCGGCCGACTAGAGGGGGGATCCAATGAGCAGTTCTTC
CASGRLEGGSNEQFF
>-|TRBV24-1|13|TRBJ2-3|-
TGTGCCACCAGTGATGACATCGTCTCTACGCAGTATTTT
CATSDDIVSTQYF
>-|TRBV6-1|13|TRBJ2-3|-
TGTGCCAGCAGTGAAGAATGGACAGATATGCAGTATTTT
CASSEEWTDMQYF
>many|TRBV14|13|TRBJ2-5|TRBD1
TGTGCCAGCAGCCCAGGGGGCCGGGGGACCCAGTACTTC
CASSPGGRGTQYF
>-|TRBV5-1|13|TRBJ2-5|-
TGCGCCAACAGTGTTGGGCCTCATGAGACCCAGTACTTC
CANSVGPHETQYF
>-|TRBV6-6|13|TRBJ2-7|-
TGTACCAGCAGTTCCCAGGCCTCCTACGTGCAGTACTTC
CTSSSQASYVQYF
>once|TRBV11-2|12|TRBJ2-7|-
TGTGCCAGCAGGACAAACTCCTACGAGCGGTACTTC
CASRTNSYERYF
>-|TRBV18|15|TRBJ2-7|-
TGTGCCAGCCGGGCGGGCCGGGACCTCCTATACGAGCAGTACTTC
CASRAGRDLLYEQYF
>-|TRBV7-6|15|TRBJ1-4|-
TGTGCCAGCAGCTTCGGGTGGACAACTAATGAAAAACTGTTTTTT
CASSFGWTTNEKLFF
>-|TRBV15|16|TRBJ1-3|TRBD1
TGTCTCACCAGCAGAGATGGGACAGGGACCGGAAACACCATATATTTT
CLTSRDGTGTGNTIYF
>-|TRBV4-3|16|TRBJ2-7|-
TGCGCCAACAGCCAAGAAGGACCAGGAGTTCCTTACGAGCAGTACTTC
CANSQEGPGVPYEQYF
>-|TRBV7-9|15|TRBJ2-3|-
TGTGCCAGCAGCCCGCAGACTATCGGAGCTGATACGCACTATTTT
CASSPQTIGADTHYF
>once|TRBV20-1|13|TRBJ1-1|-
TGCAGTACTACTTCCACAGGGCGCACCGAAGCTTTCTTT
CSTTSTGRTEAFF
>many|TRBV11-3|16|TRBJ2-3|-
TGTGCCAGCAGCTCATTTGGGGCCGGGGGCTCAGATACGCAGTATTTT
CASSSFGAGGSDTQYF
>-|TRBV4-1|13|TRBJ2-4|-
TGCGCCAGTAGCCAAGATAGTAACACTAGTCAGTACTTC
CASSQDSNTSQYF
>-|TRBV24-1|13|TRBJ2-3|-
TGTGCCACCAGGGGACGGAGGGCATATACGCAGTATTTT
CATRGRRAYTQYF
>many|TRBV20-1|14|TRBJ1-2|-
TGCAGTGCTAGAGATCGGACGGGCCTTCAAGGCTACACCTTC
CSARDRTGLQGYTF
>few|TRBV4-2|15|TRBJ1-1|-
TGTGCCAGCAGCCAAGTCCCAGGGGAGGGCACTGAAGCTTTCTTT
CASSQVPGEGTEAFF
>few|TRBV29-1|12|TRBJ2-5|-
TGCAGCGTTGGACAGATACAAGAGACCCAGTACTTC
CSVGQIQETQYF
>-|TRBV11-3|14|TRBJ2-3|TRBD1
TGTGCCAGCACTGATCACAGGGGAACAGATACGCAGTATTTT
CASTDHRGTDTQYF
>-|TRBV11-1|17|TRBJ2-1|-
TGTGCCAGAAGCTTATCTCGGCTAGAGGGAGGCAACAATGAGAAGTTCTTC
CARSLSRLEGGNNEKFF
>-|TRBV20-1|14|TRBJ2-7|-
TGCAGTGCTCACGGGGGACAATCCCCCTACGAGAAGTACTTC
CSAHGGQSPYEKYF
>-|TRBV20-1|12|TRBJ1-1|-
TGCAGTGCTACGACGGGGGACACTAAAGCTTTCTTT
CSATTGDTKAFF
>-|TRBV12-3/TRBV12-4|14|TRBJ2-7|-
TGTGCCAGTAGTCTAGGGGCGGACAACTACGAGCAGTACTTC
CASSLGADNYEQYF
>few|TRBV9|12|TRBJ1-2|-
TGTGCCAGCAGCGTAGCCGGCTATGGCTACACCTTC
CASSVAGYGYTF
>-|TRBV20-1|14|TRBJ1-4|-
TGCATTGTTAGGGAGTCGGCAACTAATGTAAAACTGTTTTTT
CIVRESATNVKLFF